One sample yielded the 20 T cell receptor beta chains listed below, sequenced in a study of blood T cell repertoires in COVID-19. Generated by immunoSEQ multiplex PCR, the TCRdb table keeps only in-frame clones and is missing some. The sample shows 280,000 or so clones, nearly 90% of them seen only once. Sequencing used PBMCs or T cells enriched from blood (not recorded which). These receptor sequences come from a woman younger than 30 with acute COVID-19.

The V call is TRBV18, the J call TRBJ1-2, with no clear D. CDR1 KGHSH and CDR2 LQKENI come from the germline V gene. CDR3 length equals 13 residues. V was pared by 7 bases and J by 0 bases, with 9 bases between. The CDR3 loop reads CASYSGTNYGYTF. The CDR3, as DNA: TGTGCCAGCTACTCGGGGACTAACTATGGCTACACCTTC. Using reference TRBV18 and TRBJ1-2 for the parts outside the CDR3, the full variable domain is NAGVMQNPRHLVRRRGQEARLRCSPMKGHSHVYWYRQLPEEGLKFMVYLQKENIIDESGMPKERFSAEFPKEGPSILRIQQVVRGDSAAYFCASYSGTNYGYTFGSGTRLTVV.

The V call is TRBV10-3, the J call TRBJ1-3; TRBD1 agrees at 8 bases. V lost 7 bases, J lost 4 bases, and 3 bases stayed unmatched. The germline gives CDR1 ENHRY, CDR2 SYGVKD. The CDR3 runs to 13 residues. The CDR3 DNA follows: TGTGCCATCACCAGGGGGCTAGGAAACACCATATATTTT. Residues: CAITRGLGNTIYF.

This clone was detected once. V usage is TRBV11-2 and J usage is TRBJ2-2; 8 bases agree with TRBD2. Trimming cost V 2 bases and J 1 base; bases outside gene matches: 3. Germline V lookup: CDR1 SGHAT, CDR2 FQNNGV. The CDR3 contains 16 residues. CDR3: CASSLITSGNTGELFF. The CDR3 DNA reads as TGTGCCAGCAGCTTAATTACTAGCGGGAACACCGGGGAGCTGTTTTTT.

V and J are TRBV19 and TRBJ2-1, with D maybe TRBD1 (6 bases). The germline V gene encodes CDR1 LNHDA and CDR2 SQIVND (reference sequence). CDR3 length: 13 amino acids. Trimming cost V 5 bases and J 4 bases, with 9 bases left between them. CDR3 DNA sequence: TGTGCCAGTAGTGGACAGTTGTACAATGAGCAGTTCTTC. It yields the protein CASSGQLYNEQFF.

The genes are TRBV6-2 or TRBV6-3 and TRBJ2-1; 7 positions match TRBD2. The V gene end was trimmed by 5 bases and the J gene end by 2 bases; junction bases not matched to a gene: 15. This CDR3 contains 18 residues. Germline values: CDR1 MNHEY, CDR2 SVGEGT. The CDR3 loop is CASSPPSPGGATYNEQFF. The DNA of the CDR3 is TGTGCCAGCAGTCCGCCCTCCCCGGGAGGCGCTACCTACAATGAGCAGTTCTTC.

The chain carries TRBV14 and TRBJ2-3, with D possibly TRBD2 on 5 matching bases. V was shortened by 0 bases and J by 3 bases, with 16 bases between the two germline ends. Germline V CDR1 and CDR2: SGHDN, FVKESK. This CDR3 contains 17 residues. CDR3: CASSQDLRAVITDTQYF. The CDR3 DNA reads as TGTGCCAGCAGCCAAGATCTGAGGGCGGTAATTACAGATACGCAGTATTTT.

The genes are TRBV2 and TRBJ1-5; the match to TRBD1 covers 7 bases. The germline CDR1 and CDR2 sequences are SNHLY and FYNNEI. This CDR3 spans 18 amino acids. J gave up 4 bases and V 3 bases, and 15 bases lay outside the gene matches. The CDR3: CASSERPSGTEFNQPQHF. CDR3 nucleotides: TGTGCCAGCAGTGAGAGGCCTTCCGGGACAGAATTTAATCAGCCCCAGCATTTT.

V gene TRBV2 combines with J gene TRBJ1-2; 7 positions agree with TRBD1. From germline, CDR1 is SNHLY and CDR2 FYNNEI. V shed 4 bases and J 2 bases; nucleotides not matched to a gene: 10. This CDR3 spans 16 amino acids. The CDR3 loop reads CASSVLDRVNNYGYTF. CDR3 coding DNA: TGTGCCAGCAGTGTCCTAGACAGGGTAAACAACTATGGCTACACCTTC.

The V and J genes are TRBV9 and TRBJ2-7; 7 bases align to TRBD2. The germline V gene encodes CDR1 SGDLS and CDR2 YYNGEE. The CDR3 has 14 amino acids. Trimming took 4 bases from V and 2 from J; bases not matched to a gene: 6. In DNA form, the CDR3 reads TGTGCCAGCAGCCGGGACTACGATACCTACGAGCAGTACTTC. Translating it yields CASSRDYDTYEQYF.

This clone was seen just once. The genes are TRBV24-1 and TRBJ2-3, with 10 nucleotides matching TRBD2. The CDR3 covers 16 residues. V shed 5 bases and J 2 bases; nucleotides not matched to a gene: 6. Per the germline V gene, CDR1 is KGHDR and CDR2 is SFDVKD. The CDR3 DNA is TGTGCCACCAGTGCCATTGGACTAGCGGACACAGATACGCAGTATTTT. It translates to CATSAIGLADTDTQYF.

The chain links TRBV30 to TRBJ2-2; tentatively, D is TRBD2 (5 bases). V lost 8 bases and J 5 bases, leaving 15 bases between the germline ends. Germline assignment: CDR1 GTSNPN and CDR2 SVGIG (reference sequence). CDR3 length: 13 residues. The CDR3 coding sequence is TGTGCCGGCGACCCTGAGGGTACCGGGGAGCTGTTTTTT. It specifies CAGDPEGTGELFF.

V is TRBV11-2 and J is TRBJ2-7, with TRBD2 matching over 9 bases. Trimming at V came to 2 bases and at J to 1 base, leaving 6 bases not matched to a gene. This CDR3 contains 16 residues. The germline V gene encodes CDR1 SGHAT and CDR2 FQNNGV. CDR3 sequence reads: CASSLIQREVSYEQYF. As DNA, the CDR3 is TGTGCCAGCAGCTTAATCCAGCGGGAGGTTTCCTACGAGCAGTACTTC.

The rearrangement joins TRBV5-4 to TRBJ1-2; possibly TRBD1 for D (6 bases). The V gene's germline CDR1 is SGHNT and CDR2 YYREEE (reference sequence). Trimming shortened V by 3 bases and J by 4 bases, and 16 bases separated the two germline ends. The CDR3 covers 15 residues. The CDR3 loop is CASSYDRRTLYGYTF. As DNA, the CDR3 is TGTGCCAGCAGCTACGACAGGAGGACCCTCTATGGCTACACCTTC.

The rearrangement uses TRBV3-1 (or the pseudogene TRBV3-2) and TRBJ1-1, with 7 nucleotides matching TRBD1. This CDR3 comprises 14 residues. J gave up 13 bases and V 4 bases, and 15 bases lay outside the gene matches. The germline V gene encodes CDR1 LGHDT and CDR2 YNNKEL (reference sequence). The CDR3: CASSPYREGALFFF. Written as DNA, the CDR3 is TGTGCCAGCAGCCCGTACCGGGAGGGGGCCCTTTTTTTCTTT.

V usage is TRBV6-1 and J usage is TRBJ2-1; TRBD1 matches 10 bases. The CDR3 length is 16 residues. V shed 2 bases, J shed 7 bases, and the junction held 8 bases outside the gene matches. Germline V lookup: CDR1 MNHNS, CDR2 SASEGT. CDR3: CASSEFGDRGRNEQFF. DNA of the CDR3: TGTGCCAGCAGTGAATTTGGGGACAGGGGACGTAATGAGCAGTTCTTC.

The chain carries TRBV19 and TRBJ2-1; 7 nucleotides align to TRBD2. V was clipped by 0 bases and J by 6 bases; unmatched bases: 11. Germline values: CDR1 LNHDA, CDR2 SQIVND (reference sequence). This CDR3 has 17 residues. The CDR3 reads CASSIEGGRSGSNEQFF. DNA for the CDR3: TGTGCCAGTAGTATAGAGGGGGGGAGGAGCGGTAGCAATGAGCAGTTCTTC.

The chain carries TRBV2 and TRBJ1-5, with TRBD1 matching over 7 bases. V gave up 4 bases and J gave up 4 bases; unmatched junction bases: 7. This CDR3 region has 15 residues. Germline V CDR1 and CDR2: SNHLY, FYNNEI. CDR3 in DNA: TGTGCCAGCAGTGGGACAGGATCGGGGAATCAGCCCCAGCATTTT. This codes for CASSGTGSGNQPQHF.

The chain links TRBV18 to TRBJ2-2, with TRBD1 matching 7 bases. This CDR3 is 16 amino acids long. Germline values: CDR1 KGHSH, CDR2 LQKENI. V dropped 1 base and J dropped 1; count of bases not matched to a gene: 3. DNA for the CDR3: TGTGCCAGCTCACCACGACAGGGCGGGAACACCGGGGAGCTGTTTTTT. Its translation: CASSPRQGGNTGELFF.

CDR3 sequence (DNA): TGTGCCAGTAGTATAGGGGGGAGGGGGACCGGGTTTGGTAGCAATCAGCCCCAGCATTTT. Protein product: CASSIGGRGTGFGSNQPQHF. The V and J genes are TRBV19 and TRBJ1-5; tentative D call: TRBD1 (6 bases). Germline CDR1 is LNHDA and CDR2 is SQIVND (reference sequence). The V end was cut by 1 base, the J end by 0 bases, with 22 bases between. This CDR3 is built from 20 residues.

This chain links TRBV5-1 with TRBJ2-7, with 8 bases matching TRBD2. Germline V lookup: CDR1 SGHRS, CDR2 YFSETQ. With 4 bases clipped from V and 2 bases from J, the junction kept 11 bases outside the gene matches. The CDR3 sequence is 16 residues long. The CDR3 spells CASSEGSGSFPYEQYF. The CDR3 DNA reads TGCGCCAGCAGCGAAGGGAGCGGGAGCTTCCCCTACGAGCAGTACTTC. The full variable domain, its missing parts supplied by reference TRBV5-1 and TRBJ2-7, is KAGVTQTPRYLIKTRGQQVTLSCSPISGHRSVSWYQQTPGQGLQFLFEYFSETQRNKGNFPGRFSGRQFSNSRSEMNVSTLELGDSALYLCASSEGSGSFPYEQYFGPGTRLTVT.